This T cell receptor (beta chain) appears in the sequencing data of a study of control samples from healthy donors and cancer patients. Sequencing used immunoSEQ multiplex PCR; TCRdb keeps in-frame clones, though not all of them. The repertoire holds about 100,000 clones, more than 85% seen once, with over 15% in the top ten. The CDR3 loop spans 14 amino acids. Germline V gene lookup returns CDR1 GTSNPN and CDR2 SVGIG (reference sequence). The V gene lost 0 bases and the J gene lost 5 bases, with 10 bases spanning the gap. Sequences were obtained from blood. The clonotype originates from a woman aged 45 to 65 in good health. The chain has TRBV30 and TRBJ2-2, with D maybe TRBD1 (6 bases). The CDR3 region is CAWSVRGQTGELFF. The CDR3 DNA reads TGTGCCTGGAGTGTACGAGGACAGACCGGGGAGCTGTTTTTT.